This T cell receptor beta chain was sequenced during a study of Graves' ophthalmopathy and Graves' hyperthyroidism. Study background: Researchers obtained peripheral blood at initial diagnosis, before any treatment had begun.

Per the germline V gene, CDR1 is LNHDA and CDR2 is SQIVND (reference sequence). CDR3 length: 15 amino acids. V lost 6 bases to trimming and J lost 9 bases; unmatched junction nucleotides: 10. Amplification targeted the TCR beta CDR3 regions, with RNA transcripts as the source material. The first round was an RT-PCR with HTBI primers, and the second round was a multiplex PCR. MiXCR, applied by TCRdb to the multiplex PCR reads, yields one record per CDR3 protein. The sample includes roughly 700,000 distinct CDR3 sequences, 40% seen only once; the top ten take around 40%. This clonotype was detected many times.

The chain combines TRBV19 with TRBJ1-6, with 8 nucleotides matching TRBD1. The clonotype originates from an adult man with Graves' ophthalmopathy. Input material: peripheral blood. CDR3 in amino acids: CASSLTGDLSSPLHF. CDR3 nucleotides: TGTGCCAGTAGCCTGACAGGGGACCTTAGTTCACCCCTCCACTTT.